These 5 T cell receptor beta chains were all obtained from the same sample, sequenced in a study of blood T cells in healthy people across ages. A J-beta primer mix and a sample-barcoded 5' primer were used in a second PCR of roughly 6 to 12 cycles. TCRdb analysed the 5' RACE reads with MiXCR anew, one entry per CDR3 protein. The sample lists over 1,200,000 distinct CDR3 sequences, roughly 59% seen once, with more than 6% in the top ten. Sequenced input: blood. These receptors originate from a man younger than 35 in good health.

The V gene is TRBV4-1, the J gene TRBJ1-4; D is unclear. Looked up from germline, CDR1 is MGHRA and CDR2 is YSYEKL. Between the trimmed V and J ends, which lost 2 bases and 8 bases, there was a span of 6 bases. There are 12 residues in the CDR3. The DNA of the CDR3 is TGCGCCAGCAGCCAAATCCGCGAAAAACTGTTTTTT. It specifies CASSQIREKLFF.

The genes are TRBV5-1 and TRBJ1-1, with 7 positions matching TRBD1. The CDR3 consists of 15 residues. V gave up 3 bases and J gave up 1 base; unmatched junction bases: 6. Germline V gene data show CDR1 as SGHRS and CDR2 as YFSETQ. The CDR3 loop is CASSSGGQRNTEAFF. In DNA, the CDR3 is TGCGCCAGCAGCTCTGGGGGACAGAGGAACACTGAAGCTTTCTTT.

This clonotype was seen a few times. The CDR3 here is CASSPSPAGGYNEQFF. The CDR3 DNA is TGTGCCAGCAGTCCTTCCCCGGCTGGGGGCTACAATGAGCAGTTCTTC. The chain joins TRBV12-3 or TRBV12-4 to TRBJ2-1; perhaps D is TRBD1 or TRBD2 (5 bases each). V was trimmed by 5 bases and J by 3 bases, leaving 17 bases between them. CDR3 size: 16 residues.

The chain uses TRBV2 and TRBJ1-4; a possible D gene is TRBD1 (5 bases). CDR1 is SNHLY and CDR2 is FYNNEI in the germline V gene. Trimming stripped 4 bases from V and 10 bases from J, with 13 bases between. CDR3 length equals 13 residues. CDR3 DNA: TGTGCCAGCAGTGGAGAGGGGCGCCGAAAACTGTTTTTT. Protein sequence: CASSGEGRRKLFF.

CDR3 coding DNA: TGTGCCAGCAGCTTAGCTCACGAGGGATACGAGCAGTACTTC. Amino acid sequence: CASSLAHEGYEQYF. The chain employs TRBV7-6 and TRBJ2-5; TRBD2 is a possible D gene (5 bases). Gene TRBJ2-7 matches the end of the DNA better, so the J call may be wrong. The CDR3 consists of 14 residues. Germline V gene sequence: CDR1 SGHVS, CDR2 FNYEAQ.